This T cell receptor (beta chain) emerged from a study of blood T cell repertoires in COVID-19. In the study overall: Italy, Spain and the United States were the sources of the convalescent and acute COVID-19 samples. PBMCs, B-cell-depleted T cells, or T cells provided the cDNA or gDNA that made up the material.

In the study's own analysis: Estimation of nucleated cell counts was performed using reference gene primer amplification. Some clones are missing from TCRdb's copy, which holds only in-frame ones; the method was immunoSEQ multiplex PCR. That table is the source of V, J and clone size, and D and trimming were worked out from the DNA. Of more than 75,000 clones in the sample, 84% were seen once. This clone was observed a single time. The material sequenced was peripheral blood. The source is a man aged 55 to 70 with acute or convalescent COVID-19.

CDR3 loop: CASSSSGELFF. The CDR3 nucleotides are TGTGCCAGCAGTTCGTCCGGGGAGCTGTTTTTT. The chain has TRBV6-5 and TRBJ2-2; D is uncertain. The germline V and J ends were trimmed by 4 bases and 6 bases, with 3 bases remaining between them. The germline CDR1 and CDR2 sequences are MNHEY and SVGAGI. The CDR3 runs 11 residues.